This TCR beta chain was profiled in a study of shared clonotypes between healthy human individuals. For the study at large: Each donor's CD4 naive and CD4 memory cells filled three plates apiece, CD8 naive two, and CD8 memory one.

Original processing methods: Junction-only sequences without quality scores were provided by ImmunoSEQ, so filtering was different. Produced via immunoSEQ multiplex PCR; TCRdb's table is partial and in-frame only. The D gene and trimming were derived from the DNA, and the V and J assignments and clone size from that table. Here the sample spans nearly 2 million clones, roughly 95% being singletons. Study-level results: Richness estimates generally favored naive over memory subsets.

CD45RO-negative, CCR7-selected cells formed the naive CD8 fraction, which excluded terminally differentiated effector memory CD45RA+ cells. Every donor was a Caucasian adult from Nashville, Tennessee. Germline assignment: CDR1 SEHNR and CDR2 FQNEAQ (reference sequence). Trimming shortened V by 5 bases and J by 0 bases, and 13 bases separated the two germline ends. The CDR3 is 15 amino acids. About this clone: The antigen is undetermined. The sample has other DNA sequences that encode this CDR3 too.

Source material: naive CD8+ T cells sorted from blood. The TCR originated in a young man in good health. The V and J genes are TRBV7-9 and TRBJ1-1; D is perhaps TRBD1 (6 bases). The CDR3 coding sequence is TGTGCCAGCAGCCCTCCCGGGGGCCTGAACACTGAAGCTTTCTTT. Residues: CASSPPGGLNTEAFF.